Listed here are 3 T cell receptor beta chains from one sample, sequenced in a study of technical replicates of blood from a few donors. Assay: immunoSEQ multiplex PCR; the TCRdb copy retains only in-frame clones and omits some. Of tens of thousands of clones listed, around 92% were seen once; the top ten hold 0.35% to 0.4%. The material sequenced was T cells isolated from PBMCs. Every receptor here comes from a human donor in good health.

The genes are TRBV2 and TRBJ1-4; a possible D gene is TRBD1 (5 bases). Trimming pared 8 bases from V and 6 bases from J, leaving 19 bases between. The CDR3 is 15 residues long. From germline, CDR1 is SNHLY and CDR2 FYNNEI. The CDR3 bases are TGTGCCAGCGGAGGGTCAGGGTCCTTATATGAAAAACTGTTTTTT. Translating gives CASGGSGSLYEKLFF. Full variable domain (outside the CDR3, taken from reference TRBV2 and TRBJ1-4): EPEVTQTPSHQVTQMGQEVILRCVPISNHLYFYWYRQILGQKVEFLVSFYNNEISEKSEIFDDQFSVERPDGSNFTLKIRSTKLEDSAMYFCASGGSGSLYEKLFFGSGTQLSVL.

The chain recombines TRBV30 with TRBJ2-3; TRBD2 matches at 10 bases. The J segment lost 7 bases and the V segment lost 5 bases, leaving 9 bases of the junction unmatched. Germline values: CDR1 GTSNPN, CDR2 SVGIG (reference sequence). This CDR3 has 14 residues. The CDR3 coding sequence is TGTGCCTGGGGACCACTAGCGGGAATGCATACGCAGTATTTT. Translated, it gives CAWGPLAGMHTQYF. The full variable domain, its missing parts supplied by reference TRBV30 and TRBJ2-3, is SQTIHQWPATLVQPVGSPLSLECTVEGTSNPNLYWYRQAAGRGLQLLFYSVGIGQISSEVPQNLSASRPQDRQFILSSKKLLLSDSGFYLCAWGPLAGMHTQYFGPGTRLTVL.

This clone was observed a handful of times. In the same sample, other DNA sequences code for this CDR3. The J gene is TRBJ1-4, the V gene TRBV27, with D possibly matching TRBD1 (6 bases). CDR3 length: 14 amino acids. Germline loops: CDR1 MNHEY, CDR2 SMNVEV (reference sequence). With 6 bases removed from V and 3 bases from J, the gap between germline ends came to 11 bases. CDR3: CASRAGVANEKLFF. The CDR3 nucleotides are TGTGCCAGCAGGGCAGGGGTTGCTAATGAAAAACTGTTTTTT.